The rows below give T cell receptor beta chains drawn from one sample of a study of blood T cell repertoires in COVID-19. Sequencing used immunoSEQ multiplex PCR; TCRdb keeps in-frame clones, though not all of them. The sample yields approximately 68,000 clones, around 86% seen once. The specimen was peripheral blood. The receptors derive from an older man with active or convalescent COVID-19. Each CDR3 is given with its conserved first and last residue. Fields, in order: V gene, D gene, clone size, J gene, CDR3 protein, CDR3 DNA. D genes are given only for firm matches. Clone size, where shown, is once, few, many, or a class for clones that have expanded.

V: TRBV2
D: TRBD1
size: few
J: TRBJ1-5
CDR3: CASRFDRGFNQPQHF
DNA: TGTGCCAGCAGATTCGACAGGGGGTTCAATCAGCCCCAGCATTTT

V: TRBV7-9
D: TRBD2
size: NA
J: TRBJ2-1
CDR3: CASTAIASGSKNNEQFF
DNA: TGTGCCAGCACCGCGATCGCTAGCGGGAGTAAGAACAATGAGCAGTTCTTC

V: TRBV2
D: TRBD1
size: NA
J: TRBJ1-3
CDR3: CASSAQALTGSGNTIYF
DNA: TGTGCCAGCAGTGCCCAAGCTTTGACAGGGTCTGGAAACACCATATATTTT

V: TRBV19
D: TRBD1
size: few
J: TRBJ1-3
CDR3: CASSIPGGHDGNTIYF
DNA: TGTGCCAGTAGTATACCAGGGGGCCACGATGGAAACACCATATATTTT

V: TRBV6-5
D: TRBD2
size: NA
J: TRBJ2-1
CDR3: CASTTGLAGNEQFF
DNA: TGTGCCAGCACGACCGGACTAGCGGGGAATGAGCAGTTCTTC

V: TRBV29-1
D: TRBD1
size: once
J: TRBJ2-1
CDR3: CSAAAGQGSYNEQFF
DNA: TGCAGCGCCGCAGCGGGACAGGGCTCCTACAATGAGCAGTTCTTC

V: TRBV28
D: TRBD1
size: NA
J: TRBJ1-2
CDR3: CASSARGGPYGYTF
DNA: TGTGCCAGCAGTGCCCGAGGGGGCCCCTATGGCTACACCTTC

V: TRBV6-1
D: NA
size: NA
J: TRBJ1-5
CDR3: CASSEYSRSNQPQHF
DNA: TGTGCCAGCAGTGAATATAGTCGTAGCAATCAGCCCCAGCATTTT

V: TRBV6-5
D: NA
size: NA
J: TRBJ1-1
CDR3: CATWGPMNTEAFF
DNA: TGTGCCACGTGGGGGCCCATGAACACTGAAGCTTTCTTT

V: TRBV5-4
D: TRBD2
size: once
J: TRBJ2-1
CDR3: CASSSRGGRYNEQFF
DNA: TGTGCCAGCAGCTCACGGGGAGGGAGGTACAATGAGCAGTTCTTC

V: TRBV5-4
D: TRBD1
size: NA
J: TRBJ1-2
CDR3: CASSLGTGGGGYTF
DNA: TGTGCCAGCAGCTTAGGGACAGGGGGCGGCGGCTACACCTTC

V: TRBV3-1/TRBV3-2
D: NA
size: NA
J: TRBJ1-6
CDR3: CASSHYRQGNSPLHF
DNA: TGTGCCAGCAGCCATTACCGGCAGGGCAATTCACCCCTCCACTTT

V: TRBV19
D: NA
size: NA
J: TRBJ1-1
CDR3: CASSTRTLNTEAFF
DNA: TGTGCCAGTAGTACCCGGACACTGAACACTGAAGCTTTCTTT